This is a list of T cell receptor beta chains from one sample in a study of blood T cell repertoires in COVID-19. Measured with immunoSEQ multiplex PCR; TCRdb has only the in-frame clones, and not every one. This table holds approximately 100,000 clones, 80% to 85% found once. The sample taken for sequencing was peripheral blood. Receptors originate from a woman over 75 with active or convalescent COVID-19. Both conserved end residues are part of each CDR3. D genes are given only for firm matches. Clone size is given for some rows only: seen once, a few or many times, or a class if the clone is expanded.

. | once | TRBJ1-5 | TRBV4-1 | TGCGCCAGCAGCCAAGATGTAGGGCCAGGGCATCAGCCCCAGCATTTT | CASSQDVGPGHQPQHF
. | once | TRBJ2-7 | TRBV12-3/TRBV12-4 | TGTGCCAGCAGCCCAGACAGCTACGAGCAGTACTTC | CASSPDSYEQYF
. | once | TRBJ2-1 | TRBV12-3/TRBV12-4 | TGTGCCAGCAGGGTCCTAGGGGGTGAGCAGTTCTTC | CASRVLGGEQFF
TRBD1 | . | TRBJ2-7 | TRBV19 | TGTGCCAGTAGGAAGACAGGGAATAAAGGCCGGGAGCAGTACTTC | CASRKTGNKGREQYF
TRBD2 | . | TRBJ2-3 | TRBV5-4 | TGTGCCAGCAGCTTCGGACTAGCGGCAGATACGCAGTATTTT | CASSFGLAADTQYF
TRBD1 | . | TRBJ2-7 | TRBV25-1 | TGTGCCAGCAGGCCCCGGACAGGGCGGGAGCAGTACTTC | CASRPRTGREQYF
. | . | TRBJ2-2 | TRBV5-1 | TGCGCCAGCAAGCCCGAGAACACCGGGGAGCTGTTTTTT | CASKPENTGELFF
. | few | TRBJ2-3 | TRBV18 | TGTGCCAGCTCAAGTACGACGGGGTTGGGCACAGATACGCAGTATTTT | CASSSTTGLGTDTQYF
. | few | TRBJ1-2 | TRBV11-2 | TGTGCCAGCAGTCCCCAGGGCCTCCGGAATGGCTACACCTTC | CASSPQGLRNGYTF
. | . | TRBJ2-3 | TRBV29-1 | TGCAGCGTTGTGCTGTTAGCGGCCACAGATACGCAGTATTTT | CSVVLLAATDTQYF
TRBD1 | few | TRBJ1-1 | TRBV7-3 | TGTGCCAGCAGCTCAACAGGGGCCAACCTCATGAACACTGAAGCTTTCTTT | CASSSTGANLMNTEAFF
. | . | TRBJ1-2 | TRBV28 | TGTGCCAGCAGTGTTAACATTAACTATGGCTACACCTTC | CASSVNINYGYTF
. | . | TRBJ1-1 | TRBV12-3/TRBV12-4 | TGTGCCAGCTCCGAGAGGACTGAAGCTTTCTTT | CASSERTEAFF
. | . | TRBJ2-2 | TRBV28 | TGTGCCAGCAGTATGGAGCGGAACACCGGGGAGCTGTTTTTT | CASSMERNTGELFF
TRBD1 | . | TRBJ1-1 | TRBV18 | TGTGCCAGCTCACTGGGGACAGGGGGCCCCACTGAAGCTTTCTTT | CASSLGTGGPTEAFF
. | once | TRBJ2-7 | TRBV19 | TGTGCCAGCCGCCCAGGTGGCAGGGACTACGAGCAGTACTTC | CASRPGGRDYEQYF